These 20 T cell receptor beta chains came from one sample sequenced in a study of cytomegalovirus exposure and HLA in healthy donors. The PCR used 60 Vbeta and 13 Jbeta primers. Some clones are missing from TCRdb's copy, which holds only in-frame ones; the method was immunoSEQ multiplex PCR. The data contain 200,000 or so clones, roughly four fifths of them singletons. Material for sequencing was PBMCs. The receptors stem from a young woman in good health and CMV-seropositive.

The chain carries TRBV28 and TRBJ1-3; D ambiguous. Germline assignment: CDR1 MDHEN and CDR2 SYDVKM. V was clipped by 7 bases and J by 9 bases, with 13 bases between them. The CDR3 is 12 residues long. The CDR3 sequence is CASITGLGTIYF. The CDR3 nucleotides are TGTGCCAGCATTACGGGTCTAGGCACCATATATTTT.

The chain employs TRBV20-1 and TRBJ2-7, with 10 bases fitting TRBD2. With 2 bases clipped from V and 12 bases from J, the junction kept 4 bases outside the gene matches. The CDR3 totals 11 residues. Per the germline V gene, CDR1 is DFQATT and CDR2 is SNEGSKA (reference sequence). CDR3 loop: CSARLAGEGYF. Here the CDR3 DNA reads TGCAGTGCTAGACTAGCGGGAGAGGGGTACTTC.

This chain joins TRBV30 and TRBJ2-1; 10 bases agree with TRBD2. Germline V lookup: CDR1 GTSNPN, CDR2 SVGIG (reference sequence). The CDR3 is 13 residues long. Trimming removed 1 base from V and 15 bases from J; junction bases left unmatched: 9. CDR3 region: CAWSGLAGESRFF. The CDR3 bases are TGTGCCTGGAGTGGTCTAGCGGGAGAAAGTCGGTTCTTC.

The genes are TRBV28 and TRBJ2-3; 7 bases map to TRBD2. The CDR3 is 15 residues long. The germline gives CDR1 MDHEN, CDR2 SYDVKM. Germline trimming cut 7 bases from V and 0 bases from J; bases unmatched to any gene: 7. CDR3 sequence (DNA): TGTGCCAGCAAGCTGGGGGGGTCGAGCACAGATACGCAGTATTTT. Its protein product is CASKLGGSSTDTQYF.

The chain has TRBV7-9 and TRBJ1-4, with no clear D. This CDR3 contains 14 residues. V was clipped by 4 bases and J by 0 bases, with 6 bases between them. Germline values: CDR1 SEHNR, CDR2 FQNEAQ (reference sequence). The CDR3 sequence is CASSSRATNEKLFF. CDR3 coding DNA: TGTGCCAGCAGCTCGAGGGCAACTAATGAAAAACTGTTTTTT.

The V call is TRBV4-3, the J call TRBJ2-1; D might be TRBD2 (5 bases). The V gene's germline CDR1 is LGHNA and CDR2 YSLEER. This CDR3 is built from 13 residues. The ends were cut back, 3 bases at V and 4 bases at J, with 7 bases in the middle. Here the CDR3 DNA reads TGCGCCAGCAGCCATCCGGGGTACAATGAGCAGTTCTTC. Protein: CASSHPGYNEQFF.

The chain couples TRBV28 to TRBJ2-3; 7 bases line up with TRBD2. The germline gives CDR1 MDHEN, CDR2 SYDVKM. The CDR3 spans 15 residues. J gave up 2 bases and V 5 bases, and 7 bases lay outside the gene matches. The CDR3 reads CASSQSSGLTDTQYF. As DNA, the CDR3 is TGTGCCAGCAGTCAATCTAGCGGACTCACAGATACGCAGTATTTT.

The chain employs TRBV9 and TRBJ2-5, with TRBD1 matching over 8 bases. The CDR3 has 15 amino acids. The germline V gene has CDR1 SGDLS and CDR2 YYNGEE. V dropped 4 bases and J dropped 4; count of bases not matched to a gene: 9. CDR3: CASSPRGQGAETQYF. CDR3 coding DNA: TGTGCCAGCAGCCCCAGGGGGCAAGGTGCAGAGACCCAGTACTTC.

This clone occurred a few times. This CDR3 is CASSATSRDEQFF. The CDR3 coding sequence is TGCGCCAGCAGCGCGACTAGCCGGGATGAGCAGTTCTTC. V gene TRBV10-2 combines with J gene TRBJ2-1; TRBD2 matches at 7 bases. Germline assignment: CDR1 WSHSY and CDR2 SAAADI. Trimming removed 6 bases from V and 8 bases from J; junction bases left unmatched: 7. CDR3 length equals 13 residues.

V usage is TRBV7-2 and J usage is TRBJ2-7, with a possible D match to TRBD1 (6 bases). CDR1 is SGHTA and CDR2 is FQGNSA in the germline V gene. Trimming pared 5 bases from V and 4 bases from J, leaving 9 bases between. This CDR3 region has 12 residues. The CDR3 nucleotides read TGTGCCAGCAGCCGCGGACAGTACGAGCAGTACTTC. Residues: CASSRGQYEQYF.

This clone was picked up one time. The chain carries TRBV7-3 and TRBJ2-3; TRBD2 agrees at 11 bases. Germline values: CDR1 SGHTA, CDR2 FQGTGA. With V trimmed by 0 bases and J by 2 bases, 10 bases remained unmatched. The CDR3 has 19 residues. The CDR3 bases are TGTGCCAGCAGCTTAACTGGGGCTAGCGGGGGGCCTACCACAGATACGCAGTATTTT. Its translation is CASSLTGASGGPTTDTQYF. The entire variable domain, with the rest obtained from reference TRBV7-3 and TRBJ2-3, is as follows: GAGVSQTPSNKVTEKGKYVELRCDPISGHTALYWYRQSLGQGPEFLIYFQGTGAADDSGLPNDRFFAVRPEGSVSTLKIQRTERGDSAVYLCASSLTGASGGPTTDTQYFGPGTRLTVL.

The V and J genes are TRBV19 and TRBJ1-6, with a possible D match to TRBD1 (6 bases). Trimming cost V 5 bases and J 0 bases, with 17 bases left between them. There are 18 residues in the CDR3. CDR1 is LNHDA, CDR2 SQIVND, per germline (reference sequence). The CDR3 bases are TGTGCCAGTAGTCTAACGACAGGTTCAGGCTCCTATAATTCACCCCTCCACTTT. Translation: CASSLTTGSGSYNSPLHF.

The chain links TRBV10-3 to TRBJ2-7, with TRBD2 identical over 9 bases. V shed 5 bases and J 0 bases; nucleotides not matched to a gene: 8. Looked up from germline, CDR1 is ENHRY and CDR2 is SYGVKD. This CDR3 region has 16 residues. CDR3: CAISTPGLARSYEQYF. In nucleotides, the CDR3 is TGTGCCATCAGTACCCCCGGACTAGCGCGCTCCTACGAGCAGTACTTC.

The table lists this clone with a few counts. The rearrangement uses TRBV7-2 and TRBJ1-2, with a tentative D call TRBD1 (5 bases). The CDR3 has 14 residues. Trimming stripped 5 bases from V and 6 bases from J, with 16 bases between. Per the germline V gene, CDR1 is SGHTA and CDR2 is FQGNSA. DNA for the CDR3: TGTGCCAGCAGCCCCACTCAGGGCCGGGATGGCTACACCTTC. It codes for CASSPTQGRDGYTF.

The genes are TRBV6-5 and TRBJ2-5; 7 bases are shared with TRBD1. The DNA end favors TRBJ2-7, so the J call may be wrong. The germline V gene encodes CDR1 MNHEY and CDR2 SVGAGI. This CDR3 has 16 amino acids. CDR3 sequence reads: CASSSISRQGSYEQYF. CDR3 DNA: TGTGCCAGCAGTTCAATATCCAGACAGGGCTCCTACGAGCAGTACTTC.

The J gene is TRBJ1-2, the V gene TRBV15; no clear D gene. CDR1 and CDR2 (germline): LNHNV, YYDKDF (reference sequence). V lost 0 bases, J lost 6 bases, and 11 bases lay in between. The CDR3 loop spans 14 amino acids. The CDR3 region has the DNA TGTGCCACCAGCAGAGAGATTGCAGGAAATGGCTACACCTTC. Translated, it gives CATSREIAGNGYTF. The full variable domain, its missing parts supplied by reference TRBV15 and TRBJ1-2, is DAMVIQNPRYQVTQFGKPVTLSCSQTLNHNVMYWYQQKSSQAPKLLFHYYDKDFNNEADTPDNFQSRRPNTSFCFLDIRSPGLGDTAMYLCATSREIAGNGYTFGSGTRLTVV.

The gene calls are TRBV10-3 and TRBJ2-7; 12 nucleotides match TRBD2. Germline CDR1 is ENHRY and CDR2 is SYGVKD. The V segment lost 6 bases and the J segment 5 bases; nucleotides outside the gene matches: 8. The CDR3 runs 15 residues. In DNA, the CDR3 is TGTGCCATCAGGGGACTAGCGGGCTCAAGGGACGAGCAGTACTTC. Protein: CAIRGLAGSRDEQYF.

This clone was seen a few times. This chain uses TRBV30 with TRBJ2-2; D might be TRBD2 (6 bases). This CDR3 spans 14 amino acids. Germline lookup yields CDR1 GTSNPN and CDR2 SVGIG (reference sequence). The V end was cut by 3 bases, the J end by 3 bases, with 11 bases between. CDR3 in DNA: TGTGCCTGGAGCCGGGACTCTTACACCGGGGAGCTGTTTTTT. The encoded protein is CAWSRDSYTGELFF.

This sequence joins TRBV27 and TRBJ1-5, with a tentative D call TRBD1 (5 bases). Germline lookup yields CDR1 MNHEY and CDR2 SMNVEV (reference sequence). The V and J ends lost 2 bases and 6 bases respectively, with 11 bases between them. The CDR3 extends over 14 amino acids. The CDR3 coding sequence is TGTGCCAGCAGTTTAGGGTGGGGCACTCAGCCCCAGCATTTT. Its translation: CASSLGWGTQPQHF.

J is TRBJ2-2 and V is TRBV5-8; no clear D. V was cut by 0 bases and J by 1 base, with 10 bases left in between. The germline gives CDR1 SGHTS, CDR2 YDEGEE. The length of the CDR3 is 16 residues. As DNA, the CDR3 is TGTGCCAGCAGCTTGGTAGTGGTAAGGAACACCGGGGAGCTGTTTTTT. Residues: CASSLVVVRNTGELFF. Based on the CDR3 plus reference TRBV5-8 and TRBJ2-2, the full variable domain is EAGVTQSPTHLIKTRGQQATLRCSPISGHTSVYWYQQALGLGLQFLLWYDEGEERNRGNFPPRFSGRQFPNYSSELNVNALELEDSALYLCASSLVVVRNTGELFFGEGSRLTVL.